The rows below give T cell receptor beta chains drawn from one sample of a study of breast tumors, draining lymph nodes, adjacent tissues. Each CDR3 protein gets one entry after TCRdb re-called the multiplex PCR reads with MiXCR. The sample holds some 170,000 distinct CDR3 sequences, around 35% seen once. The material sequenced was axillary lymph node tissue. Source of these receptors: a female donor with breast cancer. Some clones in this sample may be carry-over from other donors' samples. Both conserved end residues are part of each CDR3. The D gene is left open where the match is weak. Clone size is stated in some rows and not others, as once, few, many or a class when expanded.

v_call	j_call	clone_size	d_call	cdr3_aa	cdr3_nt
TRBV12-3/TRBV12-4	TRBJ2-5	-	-	CASSFYREGTQYF	TGTGCCAGCAGTTTTTACAGGGAAGGGACCCAGTACTTC
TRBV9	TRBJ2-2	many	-	CASTEGGTYTGELFF	TGTGCCAGCACTGAGGGCGGGACTTACACCGGGGAGCTGTTTTTT
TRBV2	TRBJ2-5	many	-	CASNWPQETQYF	TGTGCCAGCAACTGGCCCCAAGAGACCCAGTACTTC
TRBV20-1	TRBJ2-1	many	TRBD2	CSATGGARNEQFF	TGCAGTGCTACCGGGGGGGCGAGGAATGAGCAGTTCTTC
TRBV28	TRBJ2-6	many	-	CASSIASISGANVLTF	TGTGCCAGCAGTATCGCCAGCATCTCTGGGGCCAACGTCCTGACTTTC
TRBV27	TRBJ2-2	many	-	CASTGQGYTGELFF	TGTGCCAGCACGGGGCAGGGATACACCGGGGAGCTGTTTTTT
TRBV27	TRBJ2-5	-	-	CASRSLGRGPVETQYF	TGTGCCAGCAGGAGTTTAGGGAGGGGGCCCGTGGAGACCCAGTACTTC
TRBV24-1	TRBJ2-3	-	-	CATSLSGAAQYF	TGTGCCACCAGTCTCTCAGGGGCTGCGCAGTACTTT
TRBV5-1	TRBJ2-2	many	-	CASRLRTSGTGELFF	TGCGCCAGCAGATTAAGAACCTCGGGCACCGGGGAGCTGTTTTTT
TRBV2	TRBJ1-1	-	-	CAISELDFEDTEAFF	TGTGCCATCAGTGAACTAGACTTCGAGGACACTGAAGCTTTCTTT
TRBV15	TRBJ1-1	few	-	CATSPERITGSNTEAFF	TGTGCCACCAGCCCGGAGAGAATTACAGGGTCCAACACTGAAGCTTTCTTT
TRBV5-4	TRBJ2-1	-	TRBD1	CASSYGQAIYNEQFF	TGTGCCAGCAGCTATGGACAGGCAATTTACAATGAGCAGTTCTTC
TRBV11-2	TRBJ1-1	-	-	CASSSLLLPQGYNEAFF	TGTGCCAGCAGCTCTCTCCTATTACCCCAGGGGTACAATGAAGCTTTCTTT
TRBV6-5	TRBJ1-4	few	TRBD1	CATPHGTGLDNEKLVF	TGTGCCACCCCACACGGGACAGGGTTGGATAATGAAAAACTGGTTTTT
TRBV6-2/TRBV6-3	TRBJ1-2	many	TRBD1	CASSYETGSYTF	TGTGCCAGCAGTTACGAGACAGGGAGCTACACCTTC
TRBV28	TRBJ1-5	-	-	CASGSPPGSNQPQHF	TGTGCCAGCGGTAGCCCCCCAGGAAGCAATCAGCCCCAGCATTTT
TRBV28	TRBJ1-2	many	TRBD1	CASSEYGTGNYGYTF	TGTGCCAGCAGTGAATACGGGACAGGGAACTATGGCTACACCTTC
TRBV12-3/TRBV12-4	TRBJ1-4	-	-	CASRRGGEKLFF	TGTGCCAGCAGGCGGGGGGGTGAAAAACTGTTTTTT
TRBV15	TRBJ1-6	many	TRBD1	CATSIQGAGSPLHF	TGTGCCACCAGCATTCAGGGGGCGGGCTCACCCCTCCACTTT
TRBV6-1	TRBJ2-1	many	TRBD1	CASRGTATYNEQFF	TGTGCCAGCAGGGGGACAGCTACCTACAATGAGCAGTTCTTC
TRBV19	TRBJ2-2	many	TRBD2	CAAAGGEGNTGELFF	TGTGCCGCCGCGGGTGGGGAGGGAAACACCGGGGAGCTGTTTTTT
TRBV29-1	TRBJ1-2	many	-	CAEGGALNYGYTF	TGCGCTGAGGGGGGGGCACTTAACTATGGCTACACCTTC
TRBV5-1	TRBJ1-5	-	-	CASSLRAGLNTEGDQPQHF	TGCGCCAGCAGCTTGCGGGCAGGGCTGAACACTGAAGGGGATCAGCCCCAGCATTTT
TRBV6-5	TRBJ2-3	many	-	CASSSTGAGTDTQYF	TGTGCCAGCAGTTCCACGGGAGCCGGCACAGATACGCAGTATTTT
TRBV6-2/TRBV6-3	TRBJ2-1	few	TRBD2	CASSYSRTSGYNEQFF	TGTGCCAGCAGTTACTCCCGGACTAGCGGCTACAATGAGCAGTTCTTC
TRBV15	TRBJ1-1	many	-	CATSSLQGNTEAFF	TGTGCCACCAGCAGCCTTCAGGGGAACACTGAAGCTTTCTTT
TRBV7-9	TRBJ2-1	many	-	CASSPARPFYNEQFF	TGTGCCAGCAGCCCTGCGAGGCCCTTCTACAATGAGCAGTTCTTC
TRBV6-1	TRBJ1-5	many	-	CASSDLSAPIRPQHF	TGTGCCAGCAGTGACTTGTCCGCCCCGATTCGACCCCAGCATTTT
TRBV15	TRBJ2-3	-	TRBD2	CATSSLTSGSTDTQYF	TGTGCCACCAGCAGTTTAACTAGCGGGAGCACAGATACGCAGTATTTT
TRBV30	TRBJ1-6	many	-	CAFERDSPLHF	TGTGCCTTTGAAAGGGATTCACCCCTCCACTTT
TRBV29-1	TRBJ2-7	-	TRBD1	CSVDPGQGGYEQYF	TGCAGCGTAGACCCGGGACAGGGGGGCTACGAGCAGTACTTC
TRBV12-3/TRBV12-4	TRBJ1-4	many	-	CASSRLATNEKLFF	TGTGCCAGCAGCCGCCTTGCAACTAATGAAAAACTGTTTTTT
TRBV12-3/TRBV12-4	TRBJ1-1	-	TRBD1	CASRDKTGEWADAFF	TGTGCCAGCAGGGACAAGACAGGGGAGTGGGCTGATGCTTTCTTT
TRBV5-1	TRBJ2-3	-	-	CASTLKGPDTQYF	TGCGCCAGCACCCTAAAAGGACCAGATACGCAGTATTTT
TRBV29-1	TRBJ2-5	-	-	CSVQTGQETQYF	TGCAGCGTCCAGACAGGACAAGAGACCCAGTACTTC
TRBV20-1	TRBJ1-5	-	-	CSRWTGNQPQHF	TGCAGTCGTTGGACGGGGAATCAGCCCCAGCATTTT
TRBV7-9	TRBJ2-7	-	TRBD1	CASSHGQGAGEQYF	TGTGCCAGCAGCCACGGACAGGGGGCGGGAGAGCAGTACTTC
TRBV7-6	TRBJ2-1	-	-	CASSFRAARGDNEQFF	TGTGCCAGCAGCTTCAGAGCAGCCCGGGGCGACAATGAGCAGTTCTTC
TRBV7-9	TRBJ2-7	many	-	CASTLKGRHEQYF	TGTGCCAGCACCCTAAAGGGGCGGCACGAGCAGTACTTC
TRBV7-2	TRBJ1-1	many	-	CASSLGPFSNTEAFF	TGTGCCAGCAGCCTGGGACCCTTTTCCAACACTGAAGCTTTCTTT
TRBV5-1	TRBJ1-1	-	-	CASSSDPGNTEAFF	TGCGCCAGCAGCTCGGATCCGGGAAACACTGAAGCTTTCTTT
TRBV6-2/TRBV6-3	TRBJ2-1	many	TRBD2	CASSYSMSSGRDEQFF	TGTGCCAGCAGTTACTCCATGTCTAGCGGGAGGGATGAGCAGTTCTTC
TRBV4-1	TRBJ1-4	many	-	CASRRSWSATNEKLFF	TGCGCCAGCAGGCGTTCGTGGTCCGCAACTAATGAAAAACTGTTTTTT
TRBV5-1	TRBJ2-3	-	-	CASGNRETSTDTQYF	TGCGCCAGCGGGAACAGGGAGACTAGCACAGATACGCAGTATTTT